One sample yielded the 6 T cell receptor beta chains listed below, sequenced in a study of cytomegalovirus exposure and HLA in healthy donors. 60 Vbeta and 13 Jbeta primers were used in PCR. Assay used: immunoSEQ multiplex PCR; TCRdb lists only in-frame clones, some missing. Counted here are around 120,000 clones, about 75% occurring once; the ten biggest clones make up over 25%. The sequencing input was PBMCs. These receptors all stem from a man between 60 and 70 years old in good health and CMV-seropositive.

The genes are TRBV5-4 and TRBJ2-7, with a tentative D call TRBD2 (5 bases). In germline, CDR1 is SGHNT, CDR2 YYREEE (reference sequence). V lost 0 bases, J lost 2 bases, and 6 bases lay in between. The CDR3 covers 13 residues. The CDR3 nucleotides are TGTGCCAGCAGCTTGGCGGGGACCTACGAGCAGTACTTC. Translation: CASSLAGTYEQYF.

The chain links TRBV5-5 to TRBJ1-6, with a weak D call TRBD1 (5 bases). The CDR3 totals 14 residues. Per the germline V gene, CDR1 is SGHKS and CDR2 is YYEKEE (reference sequence). The ends were cut back, 7 bases at V and 6 bases at J, with 14 bases in the middle. CDR3 DNA: TGTGCCAGCTCCGCTGTCGACAGTAATTCACCCCTCCACTTT. This codes for CASSAVDSNSPLHF.

Of note for this clone: The germline gene is not matched at one end of the junction; a read error may be the cause. For the CDR3, the DNA is TGTGCCAGCAGCGTAGAAGAATACAGCCCTAATGCCTTC. Residues: CASSVEEYSPNAF. This rearrangement joins TRBV9 to TRBJ1-2; D unresolved. The CDR3 spans 13 residues. Germline V gene lookup returns CDR1 SGDLS and CDR2 YYNGEE.

This clone occurred a few times. The V and J genes are TRBV5-1 and TRBJ2-7, with D possibly being TRBD2 (5 bases). Germline assignment: CDR1 SGHRS and CDR2 YFSETQ. V was cut by 0 bases and J by 3 bases, with 13 bases left in between. The CDR3 has 15 residues. CDR3 loop: CASSLEEALDYEQYF. The CDR3 DNA is TGCGCCAGCAGCTTGGAGGAGGCTCTGGACTACGAGCAGTACTTC.

The CDR3 nucleotides are TGCGCCAGCACCAGGACAGGGAGGGATGGCTACACCTTC. As protein: CASTRTGRDGYTF. The rearrangement links TRBV5-1 to TRBJ1-2; 8 nucleotides line up with TRBD1. This CDR3 contains 13 residues. Germline values: CDR1 SGHRS, CDR2 YFSETQ. The junction had 7 bases not matched to a gene; V was cut back by 6 bases and J by 6 bases.

The J gene is TRBJ2-5, the V gene TRBV2; no clear D gene. This CDR3 comprises 16 residues. Germline assignment: CDR1 SNHLY and CDR2 FYNNEI. With 2 bases removed from V and 5 bases from J, the gap between germline ends came to 18 bases. The CDR3, as DNA: TGTGCCAGCAGTGAACTCACCAACCCGGAGAGGGAGACCCAGTACTTC. Translating gives CASSELTNPERETQYF. The whole variable domain, remainder taken from reference TRBV2 and TRBJ2-5, is EPEVTQTPSHQVTQMGQEVILRCVPISNHLYFYWYRQILGQKVEFLVSFYNNEISEKSEIFDDQFSVERPDGSNFTLKIRSTKLEDSAMYFCASSELTNPERETQYFGPGTRLLVL.